This entry lists 10 T cell receptor beta chains sequenced from one sample in a study of OX40 agonist ivuxolimab in advanced cancers. Here immunoSEQ multiplex PCR was the method, and the copy in TCRdb shows in-frame clones only, minus some. The sample consists of about 68,000 clones, 86% of them appearing once. The source material was CD4+ or CD8+ T cells sorted from blood, sampled in a trial of the OX40 agonist ivuxolimab. These receptors were collected from an adult with an advanced solid tumor such as melanoma, head and neck, liver or kidney cancer.

CDR3 DNA: TGTGCCAGCAGCTTCGACCCATCGGGTACTGAAGCTTTCTTT. Protein product: CASSFDPSGTEAFF. The V call is TRBV7-9, the J call TRBJ1-1; no clear D gene. Trimming shortened V by 3 bases and J by 5 bases, and 13 bases separated the two germline ends. The length of the CDR3 is 14 residues. The germline V gene encodes CDR1 SEHNR and CDR2 FQNEAQ (reference sequence).

The chain is built from TRBV5-1 and TRBJ1-1, with TRBD1 matching 8 bases. V gave up 0 bases and J gave up 1 base; unmatched junction bases: 2. Germline values: CDR1 SGHRS, CDR2 YFSETQ. The length of the CDR3 is 15 residues. The CDR3 DNA reads as TGCGCCAGCAGCTTGGACGGGACAGGGAACACTGAAGCTTTCTTT. Translation: CASSLDGTGNTEAFF.

The chain carries TRBV5-4 and TRBJ1-6; TRBD1 might be the D (5 bases). This CDR3 region has 15 residues. The V end was cut by 4 bases, the J end by 7 bases, with 15 bases between. Germline CDR1 reads SGHNT; CDR2 reads YYREEE (reference sequence). DNA of the CDR3: TGTGCCAGCAGCGCCTACAGGCTTTCAAATTCACCCCTCCACTTT. This encodes CASSAYRLSNSPLHF.

CDR3 region: CASSIGGSYNEQFF. In DNA, the CDR3 is TGTGCCAGTAGTATCGGTGGCTCCTACAATGAGCAGTTCTTC. The chain has TRBV19 and TRBJ2-1, with no clear D. V lost 3 bases and J 0 bases, leaving 6 bases between the germline ends. The CDR3 is 14 amino acids. Germline assignment: CDR1 LNHDA and CDR2 SQIVND (reference sequence).

This clone was seen a single time. The chain employs TRBV5-1 and TRBJ2-2; TRBD2 matches at 9 bases. J gave up 5 bases and V 4 bases, and 9 bases lay outside the gene matches. Germline loops: CDR1 SGHRS, CDR2 YFSETQ. CDR3 length: 16 residues. The CDR3 region has the DNA TGCGCCAGCAGCCCCTCAGCGGGAGGAGGTACCGGGGAGCTGTTTTTT. Protein sequence: CASSPSAGGGTGELFF.

This chain connects TRBV11-3 to TRBJ2-5; 7 bases map to TRBD2. Germline V gives CDR1 SGHNT, CDR2 YENEEA. The CDR3 spans 16 residues. Germline trimming cut 1 base from V and 5 bases from J; bases unmatched to any gene: 10. CDR3 bases: TGTGCCAGCAGCTTAGGCCCAGCGACTAGCTCGGAGACCCAGTACTTC. Translating it yields CASSLGPATSSETQYF.

This clone was picked up a small number of times. The V gene is TRBV2, the J gene TRBJ1-1; no clear D gene. Trimming removed 8 bases from V and 0 bases from J, with 10 bases in between. Germline assignment: CDR1 SNHLY and CDR2 FYNNEI. The CDR3 runs 13 residues. The CDR3 region is CASENSMNTEAFF. CDR3 in DNA: TGTGCCAGCGAGAACTCGATGAACACTGAAGCTTTCTTT.

In nucleotides, the CDR3 is TGTGCCTGGAGTGTGGCCCGGACCTGGATAAACACCGGGGAGCTGTTTTTT. Amino acids: CAWSVARTWINTGELFF. This chain joins TRBV30 and TRBJ2-2; D is unclear. Trimming cost V 0 bases and J 2 bases, with 16 bases left between them. The CDR3 runs 17 residues. Germline V gene lookup returns CDR1 GTSNPN and CDR2 SVGIG (reference sequence).

The chain combines TRBV6-1 with TRBJ1-5; TRBD1 is a possible D gene (5 bases). The germline V and J ends were trimmed by 7 bases and 7 bases, with 17 bases remaining between them. Germline lookup yields CDR1 MNHNS and CDR2 SASEGT. The CDR3 is 14 residues long. CDR3 sequence: CASILGTTGQPQHF. For the CDR3, the DNA is TGTGCCAGCATACTCGGGACGACGGGGCAGCCCCAGCATTTT.

The chain couples TRBV11-2 to TRBJ1-1; D call uncertain. Deletions cut 8 bases from V and 1 base from J, with 17 bases between. The germline CDR1 and CDR2 sequences are SGHAT and FQNNGV. This CDR3 is built from 15 residues. CDR3 nucleotides: TGTGCCAGCCACGCCCGACCAGGCCCGAACACTGAAGCTTTCTTT. Translation: CASHARPGPNTEAFF.